This T cell receptor beta chain was identified in a study of CD8+ T cells in alopecia areata. Stated treatment: oral pan-JAK inhibitor, 5-10 mg twice daily. In regard to this clone: Its antigen is not known.

RNA extraction and reverse transcription yielded cDNA as sequencing template. The data were produced by immunoSEQ multiplex PCR, yet TCRdb's version contains in-frame clones alone and is incomplete. The table records approximately 140,000 clones, 86% of them present only once. Germline V gives CDR1 GTSNPN, CDR2 SVGIG (reference sequence). V was shortened by 1 base and J by 4 bases, with 13 bases between the two germline ends. The length of the CDR3 is 14 residues. Study-wide points: Compared with mice, patients displayed less clear TCR sharing, possibly for HLA-related reasons. Only a single nonresponder existed, so baseline CD8+ expansion links stay unclear. Scalp sequencing also captures normal skin's resident alphabeta T cells.

V usage is TRBV30 and J usage is TRBJ1-2; D may be TRBD1 (5 bases). The sequences come from CD8+ T cells sorted from blood, collected at week 4, from a patient treated with tofacitinib. This sequence was found in a human donor with alopecia areata. The DNA for the CDR3 is TGTGCCTGGAGTGGGACCGACAGCAGCTATGGCTACACCTTC. Amino acids: CAWSGTDSSYGYTF.